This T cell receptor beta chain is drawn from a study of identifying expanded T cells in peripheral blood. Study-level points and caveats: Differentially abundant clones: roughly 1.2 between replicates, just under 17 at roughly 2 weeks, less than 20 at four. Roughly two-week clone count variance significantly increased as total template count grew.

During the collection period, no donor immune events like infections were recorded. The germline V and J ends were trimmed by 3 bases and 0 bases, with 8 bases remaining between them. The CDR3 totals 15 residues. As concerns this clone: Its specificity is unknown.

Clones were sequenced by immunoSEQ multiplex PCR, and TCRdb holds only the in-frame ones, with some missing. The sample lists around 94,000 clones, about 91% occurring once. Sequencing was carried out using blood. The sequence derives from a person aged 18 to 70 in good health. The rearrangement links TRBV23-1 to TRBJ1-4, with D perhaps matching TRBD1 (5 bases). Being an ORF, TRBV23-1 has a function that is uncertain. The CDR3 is CASSQGGTTNEKLFF. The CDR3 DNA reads TGCGCCAGCAGTCAGGGGGGGACAACTAATGAAAAACTGTTTTTT.